This T cell receptor (beta chain) appears in the sequencing data of a study of OX40 agonist ivuxolimab in advanced cancers. Sequenced by immunoSEQ multiplex PCR; TCRdb stores in-frame clones only, minus some. The sample shows roughly 71,000 clones, roughly 85% of them seen only once. The sample was CD4+ or CD8+ T cells sorted from blood, taken in a trial of the OX40 agonist ivuxolimab. The sequence was obtained from an adult with an advanced solid tumor such as melanoma, head and neck, liver or kidney cancer.

CDR3 sequence reads: CASSLGGLAAQETQYF. In DNA form, the CDR3 reads TGCGCCAGCAGCTTGGGGGGACTAGCGGCACAAGAGACCCAGTACTTC. J is TRBJ2-5 and V is TRBV5-1; 11 bases agree with TRBD2. The CDR3 spans 16 residues. The germline CDR1 and CDR2 sequences are SGHRS and YFSETQ. The ends lost 0 bases at V and 2 bases at J; junction bases unmatched: 3.